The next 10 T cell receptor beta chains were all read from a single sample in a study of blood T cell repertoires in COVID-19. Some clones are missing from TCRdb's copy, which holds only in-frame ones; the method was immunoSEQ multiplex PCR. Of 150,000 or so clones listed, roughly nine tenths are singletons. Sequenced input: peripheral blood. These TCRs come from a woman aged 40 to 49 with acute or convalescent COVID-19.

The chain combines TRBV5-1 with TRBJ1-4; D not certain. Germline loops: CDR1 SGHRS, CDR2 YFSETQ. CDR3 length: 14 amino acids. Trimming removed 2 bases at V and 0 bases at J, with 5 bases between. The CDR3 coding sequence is TGCGCCAGCAGCTTTACTGCAACTAATGAAAAACTGTTTTTT. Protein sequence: CASSFTATNEKLFF.

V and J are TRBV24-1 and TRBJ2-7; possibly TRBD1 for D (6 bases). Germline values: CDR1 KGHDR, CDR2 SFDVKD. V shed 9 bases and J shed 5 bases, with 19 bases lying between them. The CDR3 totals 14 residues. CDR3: CATRRRQVIHEQYF. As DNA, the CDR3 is TGTGCCACCCGCCGTAGACAGGTGATTCACGAGCAGTACTTC.

The CDR3 DNA is TGCAGCGTTGATCTACCGGGACAGGGGATCGACGAGCAGTACTTC. Protein product: CSVDLPGQGIDEQYF. V gene TRBV29-1 combines with J gene TRBJ2-7, with 10 positions matching TRBD1. From germline, CDR1 is SQVTM and CDR2 ANQGSEA. The J segment lost 5 bases and the V segment lost 3 bases, leaving 10 bases of the junction unmatched. The CDR3 spans 15 residues.

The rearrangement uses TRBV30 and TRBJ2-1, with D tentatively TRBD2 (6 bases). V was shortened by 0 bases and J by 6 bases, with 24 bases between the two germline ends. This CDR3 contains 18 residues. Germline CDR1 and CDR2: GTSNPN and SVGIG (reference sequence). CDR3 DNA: TGTGCCTGGAGTGTAATAAGGTCGGGAGTTGGGGTTAGCAATGAGCAGTTCTTC. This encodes CAWSVIRSGVGVSNEQFF.

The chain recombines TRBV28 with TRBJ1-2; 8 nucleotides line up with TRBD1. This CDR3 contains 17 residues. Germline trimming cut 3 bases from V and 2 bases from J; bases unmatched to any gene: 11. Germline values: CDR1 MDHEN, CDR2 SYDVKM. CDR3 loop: CASSFPRGQGANYGYTF. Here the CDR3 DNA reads TGTGCCAGCAGTTTCCCCCGCGGACAGGGAGCCAACTATGGCTACACCTTC.

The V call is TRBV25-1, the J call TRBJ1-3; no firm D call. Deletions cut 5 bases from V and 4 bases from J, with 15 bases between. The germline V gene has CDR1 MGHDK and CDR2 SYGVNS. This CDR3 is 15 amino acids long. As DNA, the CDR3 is TGTGCCAGCAGTTGGTCGAGTTCCCCAGGAAACACCATATATTTT. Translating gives CASSWSSSPGNTIYF.

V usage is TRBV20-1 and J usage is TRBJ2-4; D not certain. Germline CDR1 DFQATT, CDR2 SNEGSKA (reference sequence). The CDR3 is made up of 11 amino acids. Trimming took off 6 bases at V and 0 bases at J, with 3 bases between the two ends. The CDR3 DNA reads TGCAGTGCCTTAGCCAAAAACATTCAGTACTTC. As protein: CSALAKNIQYF.

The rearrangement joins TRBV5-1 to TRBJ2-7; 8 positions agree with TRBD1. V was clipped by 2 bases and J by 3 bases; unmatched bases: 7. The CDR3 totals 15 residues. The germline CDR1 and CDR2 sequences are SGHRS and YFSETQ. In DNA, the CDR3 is TGCGCCAGCAGCTTCTCAGGACAGGGAGGCTACGAGCAGTACTTC. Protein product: CASSFSGQGGYEQYF.

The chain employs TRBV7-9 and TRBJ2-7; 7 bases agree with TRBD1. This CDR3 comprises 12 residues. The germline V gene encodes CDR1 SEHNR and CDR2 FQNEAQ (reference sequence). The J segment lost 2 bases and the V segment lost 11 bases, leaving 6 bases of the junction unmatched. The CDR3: CAGGQTTYEQYF. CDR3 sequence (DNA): TGTGCCGGGGGACAGACTACCTACGAGCAGTACTTC.

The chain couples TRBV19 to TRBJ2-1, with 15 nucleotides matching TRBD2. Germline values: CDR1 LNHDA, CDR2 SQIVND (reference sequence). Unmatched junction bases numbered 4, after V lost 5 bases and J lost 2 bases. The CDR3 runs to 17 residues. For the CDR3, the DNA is TGTGCCAGTAGTTGGGGACTAGCGGGAGGAACCTACAATGAGCAGTTCTTC. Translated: CASSWGLAGGTYNEQFF.